The 31 T cell receptor beta chains reported below all come from one sample, sequenced in a study of shared clonotypes between healthy human individuals. The naive CD8 fraction comprised CD45RO-negative cells positively selected for CCR7 and excluded terminally differentiated effector memory CD45RA+ cells. The data were produced by immunoSEQ multiplex PCR, yet TCRdb's version contains in-frame clones alone and is incomplete. The table has about 550,000 clones, less than 97% seen once. The sample was naive CD8+ T cells sorted from blood. The source is a woman under 40 in good health.

The chain employs TRBV27 and TRBJ1-1; D not certain. Per germline, CDR1 MNHEY and CDR2 SMNVEV (reference sequence). Deletions cut 5 bases from V and 2 bases from J, with 15 bases between. There are 15 residues in the CDR3. The DNA of the CDR3 is TGTGCCAGCAGTCCGACCCAGGTTCTCAACACTGAAGCTTTCTTT. Its protein product is CASSPTQVLNTEAFF.

J is TRBJ2-1 and V is TRBV4-1; 10 nucleotides line up with TRBD2. This CDR3 is 15 amino acids long. Germline V gene lookup returns CDR1 MGHRA and CDR2 YSYEKL. The V gene end was trimmed by 0 bases and the J gene end by 8 bases; junction bases not matched to a gene: 4. This CDR3 is CASSQELAGGHEQFF. The CDR3 region has the DNA TGCGCCAGCAGCCAAGAGTTAGCGGGAGGACATGAGCAGTTCTTC.

The CDR3 sequence is CSAGGNEQFF. The DNA of the CDR3 is TGCAGCGCGGGGGGCAATGAGCAGTTCTTC. V gene TRBV29-1 combines with J gene TRBJ2-1; 7 bases fit TRBD2. Germline lookup yields CDR1 SQVTM and CDR2 ANQGSEA. Trimming took 7 bases from V and 6 from J; bases not matched to a gene: 0. The CDR3 loop spans 10 amino acids.

The CDR3 region has the DNA TGTGCCAGCAGCTTATTATGGGGAAACACTGAAGCTTTCTTT. Encoded protein: CASSLLWGNTEAFF. The rearrangement links TRBV7-9 to TRBJ1-1; D unresolved. The germline gives CDR1 SEHNR, CDR2 FQNEAQ (reference sequence). This CDR3 has 14 residues. Trimming left V 2 bases short and J 2 bases short, with 9 bases between.

The chain combines TRBV6-5 with TRBJ1-3; D unclear. The CDR3 totals 15 residues. Germline V gene data show CDR1 as MNHEY and CDR2 as SVGAGI. The V end was cut by 5 bases, the J end by 0 bases, with 11 bases between. The CDR3 sequence is CASSPDGTSGNTIYF. CDR3 nucleotides: TGTGCCAGCAGTCCGGACGGTACCTCTGGAAACACCATATATTTT.

The genes are TRBV1 and TRBJ1-5; no DNA check was done on the table's D call, TRBD1. TRBV1 is termed a pseudogene. The CDR3 runs to 15 residues. The DNA of the CDR3 is TGCACCAGCAGCCAAGGGGGACAGGGTTTGGAGCCCCAGCATTTT. Encoded protein: CTSSQGGQGLEPQHF.

This clone came up once. The gene calls are TRBV27 and TRBJ2-7; 11 nucleotides line up with TRBD2. The CDR3 is 15 amino acids. CDR1 MNHEY and CDR2 SMNVEV come from the germline V gene (reference sequence). The V gene end was trimmed by 2 bases and the J gene end by 5 bases; junction bases not matched to a gene: 5. The CDR3 DNA sequence: TGTGCCAGCAGTTTACGACTAGCGGGATATAACGAGCAGTACTTC. This codes for CASSLRLAGYNEQYF.

The rearrangement uses TRBV28 and TRBJ1-3; TRBD1 is a possible D gene (5 bases). V lost 9 bases and J 2 bases, leaving 14 bases between the germline ends. The CDR3 runs to 14 residues. Germline CDR1 reads MDHEN; CDR2 reads SYDVKM. The chain's CDR3 is CASRGRDPGNTIYF. The CDR3 bases are TGTGCCAGTAGGGGACGGGATCCTGGAAACACCATATATTTT.

This clone has a single count. The V call is TRBV15, the J call TRBJ2-1, with 11 bases identical to TRBD2. V lost 5 bases, J lost 7 bases, and 7 bases stayed unmatched. This CDR3 is built from 15 residues. The germline gives CDR1 LNHNV, CDR2 YYDKDF (reference sequence). CDR3 coding DNA: TGTGCCACCAGCCTAACTAGCGGGAGTACGAATGAGCAGTTCTTC. Translation gives CATSLTSGSTNEQFF.

The CDR3 sequence: CASSLSTFSGANVLTF. The CDR3 DNA sequence: TGTGCCAGCAGTTTGTCGACTTTTTCTGGGGCCAACGTCCTGACTTTC. This sequence joins TRBV28 and TRBJ2-6; D is uncertain. The V end lost 3 bases, the J end lost 1 base, and 10 bases lay between the germline ends. The germline V gene encodes CDR1 MDHEN and CDR2 SYDVKM. The CDR3 runs 16 residues.

V gene TRBV12-5 combines with J gene TRBJ1-2, with D maybe TRBD1 (5 bases). The CDR3 length is 15 residues. V was clipped by 1 base and J by 7 bases, with 16 bases between them. Germline values: CDR1 LGHNT, CDR2 FRNRAP. The DNA for the CDR3 is TGTGCTAGTGGTTTGGACATGACCGAGGGGTCTGGCTACACCTTC. Encoded protein: CASGLDMTEGSGYTF.

The chain recombines TRBV2 with TRBJ1-3; D unclear. V shed 8 bases and J shed 15 bases, with 8 bases lying between them. In germline, CDR1 is SNHLY, CDR2 FYNNEI. The CDR3 is 8 residues long. CDR3 nucleotides: TGTGCCAGCGGCGGCGAATATTTT. Protein: CASGGEYF. The full variable domain, with the rest looked up from reference TRBV2 and TRBJ1-3, is EPEVTQTPSHQVTQMGQEVILRCVPISNHLYFYWYRQILGQKVEFLVSFYNNEISEKSEIFDDQFSVERPDGSNFTLKIRSTKLEDSAMYFCASGGEYFGEGSWLTVV.

CDR3 loop: CASSLALNTEAFF. DNA of the CDR3: TGCGCCAGCAGCTTGGCCTTAAACACTGAAGCTTTCTTT. The chain carries TRBV5-1 and TRBJ1-1; D unclear. The CDR3 is made up of 13 amino acids. Germline-derived CDR1 and CDR2 are SGHRS and YFSETQ. V shed 0 bases and J shed 2 bases, with 5 bases lying between them.

This chain joins TRBV2 and TRBJ2-1, with D possibly matching TRBD2 (6 bases). The CDR3 has 16 residues. From germline, CDR1 is SNHLY and CDR2 FYNNEI. With 4 bases removed from V and 7 bases from J, the gap between germline ends came to 20 bases. The CDR3 coding sequence is TGTGCCAGCAGTGGAGACCCTCCGGGAGTAAGAAATGAGCAGTTCTTC. Its protein product is CASSGDPPGVRNEQFF.

The chain employs TRBV11-2 and TRBJ2-5; D is possibly TRBD1 (5 bases). V shed 6 bases and J shed 1 base, with 12 bases lying between them. This CDR3 is 14 amino acids long. Looked up from germline, CDR1 is SGHAT and CDR2 is FQNNGV. The CDR3 here is CASSRQRSQETQYF. CDR3 DNA: TGTGCCAGCAGTCGACAGCGATCCCAAGAGACCCAGTACTTC.

V usage is TRBV6-1 and J usage is TRBJ1-6, with a possible D match to TRBD1 (5 bases). V was shortened by 2 bases and J by 4 bases, with 12 bases between the two germline ends. The CDR3 extends over 16 amino acids. Germline loops: CDR1 MNHNS, CDR2 SASEGT. In DNA form, the CDR3 reads TGTGCCAGCAGTGAACCTCGGGGCGCATATAATTCACCCCTCCACTTT. Amino acid sequence: CASSEPRGAYNSPLHF.

The chain carries TRBV14 and TRBJ2-4, with 15 positions matching TRBD2. Germline V gives CDR1 SGHDN, CDR2 FVKESK. The CDR3 runs 17 residues. V shed 6 bases, J shed 7 bases, and the junction held 10 bases outside the gene matches. The CDR3: CASSPGLAGGPRNIQYF. The DNA of the CDR3 is TGTGCCAGCAGTCCAGGACTAGCGGGAGGGCCGAGGAACATTCAGTACTTC.

This chain uses TRBV29-1 with TRBJ2-7; TRBD1 agrees at 8 bases. V was pared by 7 bases and J by 0 bases, with 8 bases of the junction left unmatched. The length of the CDR3 is 14 residues. The germline gives CDR1 SQVTM, CDR2 ANQGSEA. The CDR3 here is CSGTGQGSSYEQYF. The CDR3 DNA reads TGCAGCGGGACCGGACAGGGTAGCTCCTACGAGCAGTACTTC.

This clone was detected a few times. This sequence joins TRBV28 and TRBJ1-1; the D is unclear. The CDR3 extends over 14 amino acids. V was trimmed by 4 bases and J by 7 bases, leaving 16 bases between them. Looked up from germline, CDR1 is MDHEN and CDR2 is SYDVKM. The CDR3 DNA reads TGTGCCAGCAGTTCCCTTTGGATCCACGGTGAAGCTTTCTTT. Protein sequence: CASSSLWIHGEAFF.

The chain has TRBV7-9 and TRBJ2-7; D possibly uses TRBD1 or TRBD2 (5 bases each). Germline V gene data show CDR1 as SEHNR and CDR2 as FQNEAQ (reference sequence). Trimming stripped 8 bases from V and 3 bases from J, with 26 bases between. The CDR3 loop spans 17 amino acids. The CDR3 loop reads CASGLGRLGMVDYEQYF. CDR3 nucleotide sequence: TGTGCCAGCGGGTTGGGACGGCTTGGAATGGTCGACTACGAGCAGTACTTC. Full variable domain (remainder filled in from reference TRBV7-9 and TRBJ2-7): DTGVSQNPRHKITKRGQNVTFRCDPISEHNRLYWYRQTLGQGPEFLTYFQNEAQLEKSRLLSDRFSAERPKGSFSTLEIQRTEQGDSAMYLCASGLGRLGMVDYEQYFGPGTRLTVT.

This chain joins TRBV2 and TRBJ2-1, with 8 nucleotides matching TRBD2. In germline, CDR1 is SNHLY, CDR2 FYNNEI. With 3 bases clipped from V and 2 bases from J, the junction kept 3 bases outside the gene matches. The CDR3 has 15 residues. The CDR3: CASSDSGSPYNEQFF. The CDR3 nucleotides are TGTGCCAGCAGTGACAGCGGGAGCCCCTACAATGAGCAGTTCTTC.

This sequence joins TRBV28 and TRBJ1-4; perhaps TRBD1 as D (6 bases). The V gene lost 5 bases and the J gene lost 0 bases, with 19 bases spanning the gap. The CDR3 loop spans 18 amino acids. Germline lookup yields CDR1 MDHEN and CDR2 SYDVKM. The CDR3 reads CASSLGQLPQATNEKLFF. CDR3 in DNA: TGTGCCAGCAGTCTAGGACAGCTACCACAAGCAACTAATGAAAAACTGTTTTTT.

The gene calls are TRBV7-9 and TRBJ2-7; D gene uncertain. The germline V and J ends were trimmed by 1 base and 7 bases, with 5 bases remaining between them. The CDR3 covers 11 residues. Germline CDR1 SEHNR, CDR2 FQNEAQ (reference sequence). Here the CDR3 reads CASSLGPEQYF. The CDR3 coding sequence is TGTGCCAGCAGCTTAGGACCAGAGCAGTACTTC.

The chain couples TRBV2 to TRBJ1-1; 7 nucleotides agree with TRBD1. The CDR3 length is 14 residues. The germline V gene encodes CDR1 SNHLY and CDR2 FYNNEI. The J segment lost 7 bases and the V segment lost 9 bases, leaving 14 bases of the junction unmatched. This chain's CDR3 is CARISTGIFDEAFF. For the CDR3, the DNA is TGTGCCAGGATATCGACAGGGATTTTTGATGAAGCTTTCTTT. Drawing the rest from reference TRBV2 and TRBJ1-1, the complete variable domain is EPEVTQTPSHQVTQMGQEVILRCVPISNHLYFYWYRQILGQKVEFLVSFYNNEISEKSEIFDDQFSVERPDGSNFTLKIRSTKLEDSAMYFCARISTGIFDEAFFGQGTRLTVV.

The V call is TRBV6-5, the J call TRBJ2-7; D tentatively fits TRBD1 or TRBD2 (5 bases each). The V gene's germline CDR1 is MNHEY and CDR2 SVGAGI. V was cut by 6 bases and J by 3 bases, with 18 bases left in between. The CDR3 is made up of 15 amino acids. CDR3 in DNA: TGTGCCAGCAGGCAATCCCGGGACGGAGACTACGAGCAGTACTTC. Encoded protein: CASRQSRDGDYEQYF.

V and J are TRBV28 and TRBJ2-7; D gene unclear. Germline lookup yields CDR1 MDHEN and CDR2 SYDVKM. CDR3 size: 12 residues. V gave up 5 bases and J gave up 1 base, with 6 bases separating them. The CDR3 protein is CASSPLSYEQYF. The DNA of the CDR3 is TGTGCCAGCAGTCCCCTATCCTACGAGCAGTACTTC.

CDR3 DNA sequence: TGTGCCAGCAGTACTAGGACAGGGTCGAACTATGGCTACACCTTC. It translates to CASSTRTGSNYGYTF. This sequence joins TRBV28 and TRBJ1-2; 8 nucleotides align to TRBD1. Germline trimming cut 5 bases from V and 2 bases from J; bases unmatched to any gene: 7. Germline CDR1 reads MDHEN; CDR2 reads SYDVKM. CDR3 length: 15 residues.

This chain joins TRBV10-2 and TRBJ2-7; 7 bases match TRBD2. The V and J ends lost 2 bases and 2 bases, in that order; junction bases with no gene match: 3. CDR1 and CDR2 from the germline V gene are WSHSY and SAAADI. The CDR3 runs 14 residues. The CDR3 region has the DNA TGCGCCAGCAGTGAGGCCGGGAGGCCCTACGAGCAGTACTTC. Its protein product is CASSEAGRPYEQYF.

The chain recombines TRBV19 with TRBJ2-1; 9 nucleotides agree with TRBD2. There are 14 residues in the CDR3. The ends lost 7 bases at V and 6 bases at J; junction bases unmatched: 7. Per the germline V gene, CDR1 is LNHDA and CDR2 is SQIVND (reference sequence). The CDR3 here is CASTPSGAPNEQFF. CDR3 coding DNA: TGTGCCAGTACCCCTAGCGGGGCTCCCAATGAGCAGTTCTTC.

For this clone: At the DNA level, this CDR3 is encoded by other sequences in the same sample as well. This sequence joins TRBV20-1 and TRBJ1-1; no reliable D call. Trimming left V 3 bases short and J 0 bases short, with 2 bases between. The germline V gene has CDR1 DFQATT and CDR2 SNEGSKA (reference sequence). The CDR3 loop spans 11 amino acids. CDR3 sequence (DNA): TGCAGTGCTAGTTTGAACACTGAAGCTTTCTTT. Protein: CSASLNTEAFF.

The genes are TRBV27 and TRBJ2-3; 7 bases line up with TRBD2. Germline V gene lookup returns CDR1 MNHEY and CDR2 SMNVEV (reference sequence). V shed 5 bases and J 2 bases; nucleotides not matched to a gene: 10. CDR3 length equals 16 residues. The CDR3 DNA sequence: TGTGCCAGCAGTCCCCGGGTAGCGGGCAACACAGATACGCAGTATTTT. It encodes CASSPRVAGNTDTQYF.